This T cell receptor (beta chain) was recorded in a study of shared T cell receptors in the human thymus. The CDR3 totals 15 residues. Germline V gene data show CDR1 as SGHVS and CDR2 as FNYEAQ. The V end lost 1 base, the J end lost 8 bases, and 15 bases lay between the germline ends. Here immunoSEQ multiplex PCR was the method, and the copy in TCRdb shows in-frame clones only, minus some. The sample contains about 400,000 clones, approximately 95% of which appear only once. This chain uses TRBV7-6 with TRBJ2-1; a possible D gene is TRBD1 (5 bases). Source material: thymocytes. The clonotype was recovered from a human donor. The CDR3 DNA sequence: TGTGCCAGCAGCTTAGGATGGGGCGGCCGCCATGAGCAGTTCTTC. Residues: CASSLGWGGRHEQFF.